The rows below give T cell receptor beta chains drawn from one sample of a study of regulatory T cells in long-lasting Graves disease. Via MiXCR, TCRdb re-called the multiplex PCR reads, giving one row per CDR3 protein. In the table there are hundreds of thousands of distinct CDR3 sequences, around 15% of which are singletons. This sample was also put to use in a study of T cells in Graves' hyperthyroidism and ophthalmopathy.

The sample was peripheral blood mononuclear cells (PBMCs), taken at new diagnosis, from a patient treated with antithyroid drugs. These receptors were collected from a woman between 25 and 40 years old with Graves disease. Each CDR3 is given with its conserved first and last residue. The D gene is left open where the match is weak. The listing skips clone size in some rows; elsewhere it reads once, few, many or a size class.

v_call: TRBV20-1
clone_size: many
j_call: TRBJ1-2
d_call: .
cdr3_aa: CSASGETYGYTF
cdr3_nt: TGCAGTGCTAGCGGGGAAACCTATGGCTACACCTTC

v_call: TRBV29-1
clone_size: .
j_call: TRBJ2-7
d_call: .
cdr3_aa: CSVEVPGGAYEQYF
cdr3_nt: TGCAGCGTTGAAGTCCCGGGCGGGGCCTACGAGCAGTACTTC

v_call: TRBV11-1
clone_size: many
j_call: TRBJ2-7
d_call: .
cdr3_aa: CASSLGGRELHEQYF
cdr3_nt: TGTGCCAGCAGCTTAGGTGGGCGGGAACTACACGAGCAGTACTTC

v_call: TRBV18
clone_size: .
j_call: TRBJ2-5
d_call: .
cdr3_aa: CASSLALQETQYF
cdr3_nt: TGTGCCAGCTCACTTGCGCTACAAGAGACCCAGTACTTC

v_call: TRBV28
clone_size: few
j_call: TRBJ2-7
d_call: .
cdr3_aa: CASRGGGVYEQYF
cdr3_nt: TGTGCCAGCAGGGGAGGGGGAGTCTACGAGCAGTACTTC

v_call: TRBV15
clone_size: few
j_call: TRBJ1-4
d_call: TRBD1
cdr3_aa: CATSETGLATNEKLFF
cdr3_nt: TGTGCCACCAGCGAGACAGGGCTTGCAACTAATGAAAAACTGTTTTTT

v_call: TRBV5-4
clone_size: many
j_call: TRBJ2-3
d_call: TRBD1
cdr3_aa: CASSPAATGADTQYF
cdr3_nt: TGTGCCAGCAGCCCGGCCGCGACAGGGGCAGATACGCAGTATTTT

v_call: TRBV28
clone_size: many
j_call: TRBJ1-5
d_call: .
cdr3_aa: CASRTGNQPQHF
cdr3_nt: TGTGCCAGCAGAACGGGCAATCAGCCCCAGCATTTT

v_call: TRBV5-1
clone_size: .
j_call: TRBJ2-7
d_call: .
cdr3_aa: CARGPQRNEQYF
cdr3_nt: TGCGCCAGGGGACCCCAGAGGAACGAGCAGTACTTC

v_call: TRBV3-1
clone_size: many
j_call: TRBJ2-1
d_call: TRBD1
cdr3_aa: CASSRQGEQFF
cdr3_nt: TGTGCCAGCAGCCGACAGGGGGAGCAGTTCTTC

v_call: TRBV24-1
clone_size: few
j_call: TRBJ2-1
d_call: TRBD2
cdr3_aa: CATGAGGLSSSYNEQFF
cdr3_nt: TGTGCCACCGGAGCGGGAGGCCTATCAAGCTCCTACAATGAGCAGTTCTTC

v_call: TRBV5-6
clone_size: few
j_call: TRBJ1-1
d_call: .
cdr3_aa: CASSLVQANTEAFF
cdr3_nt: TGTGCCAGCAGCTTGGTCCAGGCAAACACTGAAGCTTTCTTT

v_call: TRBV7-2
clone_size: many
j_call: TRBJ2-1
d_call: .
cdr3_aa: CASSLMGSGSYNEQFF
cdr3_nt: TGTGCCAGCAGCTTAATGGGATCAGGCTCCTACAATGAGCAGTTCTTC

v_call: TRBV19
clone_size: few
j_call: TRBJ1-2
d_call: .
cdr3_aa: CASAPVGKGGYGYTF
cdr3_nt: TGTGCCAGTGCCCCCGTCGGGAAAGGAGGTTATGGCTACACCTTC

v_call: TRBV29-1
clone_size: many
j_call: TRBJ2-7
d_call: TRBD1
cdr3_aa: CSVELATGATGEQYF
cdr3_nt: TGCAGCGTTGAGCTTGCGACAGGGGCGACGGGCGAGCAGTACTTC

v_call: TRBV29-1
clone_size: many
j_call: TRBJ1-1
d_call: .
cdr3_aa: CSVEDRSPGAFF
cdr3_nt: TGCAGCGTTGAAGATCGCTCCCCGGGAGCTTTCTTT

v_call: TRBV5-1
clone_size: few
j_call: TRBJ2-5
d_call: TRBD2
cdr3_aa: CASTEGTSGSVETQYF
cdr3_nt: TGCGCCAGCACCGAGGGGACTAGCGGGAGTGTAGAGACCCAGTACTTC

v_call: TRBV9
clone_size: many
j_call: TRBJ2-7
d_call: TRBD1
cdr3_aa: CASSAGDRELDEQYF
cdr3_nt: TGTGCCAGCAGCGCCGGGGACAGGGAACTCGACGAGCAGTACTTC

v_call: TRBV3-1
clone_size: many
j_call: TRBJ2-7
d_call: TRBD2
cdr3_aa: CASSQGPGLAGDSQYF
cdr3_nt: TGTGCCAGCAGCCAAGGACCGGGACTAGCGGGGGATTCGCAGTACTTC

v_call: TRBV20-1
clone_size: .
j_call: TRBJ2-1
d_call: TRBD2
cdr3_aa: CSAKTSGRDPYNEQFF
cdr3_nt: TGCAGTGCTAAGACTAGCGGGAGGGACCCCTACAATGAGCAGTTCTTC

v_call: TRBV2
clone_size: many
j_call: TRBJ2-1
d_call: .
cdr3_aa: CARTMGSSYNEQFF
cdr3_nt: TGTGCCAGAACCATGGGGAGCTCCTACAATGAGCAGTTCTTC

v_call: TRBV2
clone_size: many
j_call: TRBJ2-7
d_call: TRBD1
cdr3_aa: CASSRQGAHEQYF
cdr3_nt: TGTGCCAGCAGTCGACAGGGGGCTCACGAGCAGTACTTC

v_call: TRBV2
clone_size: many
j_call: TRBJ1-6
d_call: .
cdr3_aa: CASSAGVGSPLHF
cdr3_nt: TGTGCCAGCAGTGCCGGGGTGGGTTCACCCCTCCACTTT

v_call: TRBV20-1
clone_size: many
j_call: TRBJ1-2
d_call: .
cdr3_aa: CSARIENNFGYTF
cdr3_nt: TGCAGTGCTAGAATTGAGAATAACTTTGGCTACACCTTC

v_call: TRBV7-2
clone_size: .
j_call: TRBJ2-7
d_call: .
cdr3_aa: CASRLGQLLSYEQYF
cdr3_nt: TGTGCCAGCAGGCTCGGACAGCTCCTCTCCTACGAGCAGTACTTC

v_call: TRBV27
clone_size: .
j_call: TRBJ1-3
d_call: .
cdr3_aa: CASSLSHAGNTMYF
cdr3_nt: TGTGCCAGCAGTTTGAGCCATGCTGGAAACACCATGTATTTT

v_call: TRBV24-1
clone_size: .
j_call: TRBJ2-5
d_call: TRBD2
cdr3_aa: CATSSGGRETQYF
cdr3_nt: TGTGCCACCTCTAGCGGGGGGAGGGAGACCCAGTACTTC

v_call: TRBV24-1
clone_size: many
j_call: TRBJ1-5
d_call: .
cdr3_aa: CATSDFGQPQHF
cdr3_nt: TGTGCCACCAGTGATTTTGGTCAGCCCCAGCATTTT

v_call: TRBV5-5
clone_size: few
j_call: TRBJ2-5
d_call: TRBD1
cdr3_aa: CASSLVGQGRGQETQYF
cdr3_nt: TGTGCCAGCAGCTTGGTGGGACAGGGGAGAGGGCAAGAGACCCAGTACTTC

v_call: TRBV12-5
clone_size: .
j_call: TRBJ2-2
d_call: TRBD2
cdr3_aa: CASGRSGSGGTGELFF
cdr3_nt: TGTGCTAGTGGCCGGAGCGGGAGTGGGGGTACGGGGGAGCTGTTTTTT

v_call: TRBV30
clone_size: .
j_call: TRBJ2-1
d_call: TRBD2
cdr3_aa: CAWSHTSGKNNEQFF
cdr3_nt: TGTGCCTGGAGCCATACTAGCGGGAAGAACAATGAGCAGTTCTTC

v_call: TRBV9
clone_size: .
j_call: TRBJ2-7
d_call: .
cdr3_aa: CASSVVPGPTYEQYF
cdr3_nt: TGTGCCAGCAGCGTAGTACCGGGGCCGACCTACGAGCAGTACTTC